This T cell receptor beta chain was obtained from a study of blood T cell repertoires in COVID-19. V lost 6 bases and J 5 bases, leaving 11 bases between the germline ends. Germline assignment: CDR1 MDHEN and CDR2 SYDVKM. The CDR3 is 12 residues long. Study processing details: Nucleated cell number was recorded as an estimate derived from reference gene primer amplification. Profiled with immunoSEQ multiplex PCR; TCRdb holds only in-frame clones, not every one. The V and J calls and clone size come from that table; D and trimming were worked out from the DNA. The table shows 90,000 to 120,000 clones, with approximately 80% occurring only once.

The chain recombines TRBV28 with TRBJ2-7; D might be TRBD1 (6 bases). This receptor was obtained from a woman between 65 and 79 years old with acute or convalescent COVID-19. Sequencing was done on a sample of peripheral blood. The CDR3 DNA reads as TGTGCCAGCAGCGAACCAGGGGACGAGCAGTACTTC. Protein: CASSEPGDEQYF.